The table lists the clone carrying this T cell receptor beta chain with a few counts. The antigen is not known. This record comes from a study of early T cells in non-severe SARS-CoV-2 infection. Study details: The input, bulk RNA from unsorted whole blood, was sequenced, and chains were unpaired. Study-level points and caveats: A preference for anti-spike CD8 responses marked VDJdb matching, which missed private and CD4 specificities.

The CDR3 length is 14 residues. Germline-derived CDR1 and CDR2 are SGHRS and YFSETQ. Trimming took 3 bases from V and 7 from J, leaving 14 bases between them. Each cDNA molecule carried a unique molecular identifier. One entry per CDR3 protein results from TCRdb running MiXCR on the 5' RACE reads. Here the sample spans 68,000 or so distinct CDR3 sequences, 10% to 15% being singletons. The receptor's source is an adult who was a healthcare worker with PCR-confirmed SARS-CoV-2 infection or an uninfected control (not recorded which). This chain connects TRBV5-1 to TRBJ2-1, with TRBD1 as a possible D gene (6 bases). Sequencing was performed on whole blood. The CDR3 DNA follows: TGCGCCAGCAGCTCGGGCGGTACAGGGAATGAGCAGTTCTTC. It translates to CASSSGGTGNEQFF.